This entry concerns a single TCR beta chain. PCR involved 60 Vbeta and 13 Jbeta primers. TCRdb's table, derived via immunoSEQ multiplex PCR, lists solely in-frame clones and lacks some. Of around 210,000 clones in the sample, 82% were seen once. The data were obtained in a study of cytomegalovirus exposure and HLA in healthy donors. Germline CDR1 and CDR2: MNHEY and SMNVEV (reference sequence). Trimming took off 0 bases at V and 5 bases at J, with 14 bases between the two ends. CDR3 length equals 16 residues. The sample taken for sequencing was PBMCs. This TCR derives from a woman in her 40s in good health and CMV-seronegative. The chain links TRBV27 to TRBJ1-5, with TRBD1 as a possible D gene (5 bases). CDR3 protein: CASSLSWQGWDQPQHF. The CDR3 DNA is TGTGCCAGCAGTTTATCGTGGCAGGGATGGGATCAGCCCCAGCATTTT.